Many counts were recorded for the clone carrying this T cell receptor beta chain. TCRdb itself ran the 5' RACE reads through MiXCR, one entry per CDR3 protein. The sample carries 52,000 or so distinct CDR3 sequences, about 20% recorded once. Germline values: CDR1 DFQATT, CDR2 SNEGSKA (reference sequence). Trimming shortened V by 0 bases and J by 6 bases, and 8 bases separated the two germline ends. The CDR3 totals 12 residues. The sorted Tregs were CD4+CD25+CD127-/low cells. The TCR originated in a female donor with breast cancer. The chain links TRBV20-1 to TRBJ1-1; D not resolved. Sequencing was done on a sample of tumor-infiltrating Tregs sorted from the breast tumor. The CDR3 here is CSARDRVAEAFF. The CDR3, as DNA: TGCAGTGCTAGAGATCGGGTGGCTGAAGCTTTCTTT.